This T cell receptor (beta chain) came from a study of beta chain features in type 1 diabetes. Whole-study results and caveats: Moderate but significant shortening of TCRB CDR3s was recorded in all four CD4+ subsets from Type 1 diabetes patients.

Sequencing targeted expressed TCRB transcripts, as all isolated RNA had been reverse transcribed. Assay used: immunoSEQ multiplex PCR; TCRdb lists only in-frame clones, some missing. The table has about 160,000 clones, 7% to 9.5% seen once. V was clipped by 3 bases and J by 5 bases, with 10 bases between them. Germline-derived CDR1 and CDR2 are SGHVS and FNYEAQ. This CDR3 is 13 amino acids long. This clone has just a few counts. The antigen is undetermined. The sequencing input was central memory CD4+ T cells from blood. This chain links TRBV7-6 with TRBJ2-5; no clear D. This sequence originates from a young woman with type 1 diabetes. The CDR3 loop is CASSFGFRETQYF. Here the CDR3 DNA reads TGTGCCAGCAGCTTCGGGTTCCGGGAGACCCAGTACTTC.